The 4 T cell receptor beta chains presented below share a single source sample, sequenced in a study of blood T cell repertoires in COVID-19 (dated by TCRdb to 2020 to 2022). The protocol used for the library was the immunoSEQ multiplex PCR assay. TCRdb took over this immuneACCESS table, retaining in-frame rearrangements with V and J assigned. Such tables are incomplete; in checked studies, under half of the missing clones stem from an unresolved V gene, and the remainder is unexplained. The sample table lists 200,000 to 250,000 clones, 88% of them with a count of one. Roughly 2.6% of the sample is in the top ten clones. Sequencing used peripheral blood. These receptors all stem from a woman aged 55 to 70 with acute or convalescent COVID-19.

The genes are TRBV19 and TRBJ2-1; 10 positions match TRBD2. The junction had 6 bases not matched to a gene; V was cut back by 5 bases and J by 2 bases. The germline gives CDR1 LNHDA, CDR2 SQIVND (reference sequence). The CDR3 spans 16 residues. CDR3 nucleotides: TGTGCCAGTAGTGCCCGCACTAGCGGGACCTACAATGAGCAGTTCTTC. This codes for CASSARTSGTYNEQFF.

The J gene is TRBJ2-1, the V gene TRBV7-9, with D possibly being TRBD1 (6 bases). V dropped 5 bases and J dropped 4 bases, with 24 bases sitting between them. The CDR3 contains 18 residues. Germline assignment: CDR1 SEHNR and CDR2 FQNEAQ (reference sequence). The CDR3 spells CASSHKLGQTPDYNEQFF. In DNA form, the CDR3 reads TGTGCCAGCAGCCACAAACTCGGACAGACCCCTGATTACAATGAGCAGTTCTTC.

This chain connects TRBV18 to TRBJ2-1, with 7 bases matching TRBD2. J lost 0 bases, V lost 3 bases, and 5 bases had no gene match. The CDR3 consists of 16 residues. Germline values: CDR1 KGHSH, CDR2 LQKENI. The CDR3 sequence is CASSPARTSSYNEQFF. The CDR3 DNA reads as TGTGCCAGCTCACCCGCTCGGACTAGCTCCTACAATGAGCAGTTCTTC.

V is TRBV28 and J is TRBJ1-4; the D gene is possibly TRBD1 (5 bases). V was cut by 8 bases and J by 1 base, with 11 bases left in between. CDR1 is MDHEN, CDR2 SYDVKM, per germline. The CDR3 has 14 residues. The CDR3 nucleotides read TGTGCCAGCCGACCTCAGGGAACTAATGAAAAACTGTTTTTT. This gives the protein CASRPQGTNEKLFF.